Listed below are T cell receptor beta chains from one sample, sequenced in a study of vaccination and CD4 T cells after COVID-19. The antigens for these receptors are not known. TCRdb called the PCR reads again in MiXCR, with one record for every CDR3 protein. The sample lists around 12,000 distinct CDR3 sequences; approximately 80% were seen once. Sequencing input: CD4+ T cells from blood, cultured in vitro. The receptors stem from a human donor who had recovered from COVID-19. The conserved cysteine and the conserved F or W are not part of the CDR3 here. A D gene is named only where the DNA matches it firmly. Clone size is stated in some rows and not others, as once, few, many or a class when expanded.

cdr3_aa: ASSFPGGRTGELF
clone_size: NA
v_call: TRBV28
j_call: TRBJ2-2
cdr3_length: 13
d_call: TRBD1

cdr3_aa: NARGPNQSQH
clone_size: NA
v_call: TRBV20-1
j_call: TRBJ1-5
cdr3_length: 10
d_call: NA

cdr3_aa: ASRTSGFPSYEQY
clone_size: NA
v_call: TRBV28
j_call: TRBJ2-7
cdr3_length: 13
d_call: NA

cdr3_aa: AISRDYEQY
clone_size: NA
v_call: TRBV10-3
j_call: TRBJ2-7
cdr3_length: 9
d_call: NA

cdr3_aa: ASSLMGGLTGELF
clone_size: NA
v_call: TRBV27
j_call: TRBJ2-2
cdr3_length: 13
d_call: TRBD2

cdr3_aa: ASSFYRPNTGELF
clone_size: NA
v_call: TRBV28
j_call: TRBJ2-2
cdr3_length: 13
d_call: NA

cdr3_aa: SAPRGLSDGYT
clone_size: NA
v_call: TRBV20-1
j_call: TRBJ1-2
cdr3_length: 11
d_call: NA

cdr3_aa: ASSYSGSNQPQH
clone_size: NA
v_call: TRBV6-5
j_call: TRBJ1-5
cdr3_length: 12
d_call: NA

cdr3_aa: SARLDGRGNTIY
clone_size: NA
v_call: TRBV20-1
j_call: TRBJ1-3
cdr3_length: 12
d_call: NA

cdr3_aa: ASSPVGTGNYGYT
clone_size: few
v_call: TRBV7-2
j_call: TRBJ1-2
cdr3_length: 13
d_call: NA

cdr3_aa: ASSPQGGTEAF
clone_size: NA
v_call: TRBV7-3
j_call: TRBJ1-1
cdr3_length: 11
d_call: TRBD1

cdr3_aa: ASSQGDYLGGYT
clone_size: NA
v_call: TRBV4-3
j_call: TRBJ1-2
cdr3_length: 12
d_call: NA

cdr3_aa: AWRRRGLAGVYEQY
clone_size: NA
v_call: TRBV30
j_call: TRBJ2-7
cdr3_length: 14
d_call: TRBD2

cdr3_aa: ATAIGGNQPQH
clone_size: few
v_call: TRBV10-3
j_call: TRBJ1-5
cdr3_length: 11
d_call: NA

cdr3_aa: ASRGQTFSPLH
clone_size: NA
v_call: TRBV19
j_call: TRBJ1-6
cdr3_length: 11
d_call: NA

cdr3_aa: SARPNNGNQPQH
clone_size: NA
v_call: TRBV20-1
j_call: TRBJ1-5
cdr3_length: 12
d_call: NA

cdr3_aa: ASRNRGISTDTQY
clone_size: NA
v_call: TRBV27
j_call: TRBJ2-3
cdr3_length: 13
d_call: TRBD1